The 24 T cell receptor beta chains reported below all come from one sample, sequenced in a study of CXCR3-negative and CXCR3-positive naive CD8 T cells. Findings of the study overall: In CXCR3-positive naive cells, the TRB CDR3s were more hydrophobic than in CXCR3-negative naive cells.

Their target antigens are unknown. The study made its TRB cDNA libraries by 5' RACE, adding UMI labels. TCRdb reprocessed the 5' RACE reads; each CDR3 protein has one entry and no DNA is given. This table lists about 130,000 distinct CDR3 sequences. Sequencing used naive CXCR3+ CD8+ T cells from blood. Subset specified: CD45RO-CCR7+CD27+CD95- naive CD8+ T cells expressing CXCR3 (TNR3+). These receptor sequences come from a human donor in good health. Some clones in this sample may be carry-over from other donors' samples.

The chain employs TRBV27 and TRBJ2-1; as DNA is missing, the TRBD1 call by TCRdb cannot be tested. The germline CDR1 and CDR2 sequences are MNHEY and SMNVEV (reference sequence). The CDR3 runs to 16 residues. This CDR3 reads CASSPHRGKAYNEQFF.

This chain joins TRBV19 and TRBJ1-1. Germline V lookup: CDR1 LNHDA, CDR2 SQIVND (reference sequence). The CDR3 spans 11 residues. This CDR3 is CASSKGVEAFF. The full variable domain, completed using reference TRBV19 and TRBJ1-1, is DGGITQSPKYLFRKEGQNVTLSCEQNLNHDAMYWYRQDPGQGLRLIYYSQIVNDFQKGDIAEGYSVSREKKESFPLTVTSAQKNPTAFYLCASSKGVEAFFGQGTRLTVV.

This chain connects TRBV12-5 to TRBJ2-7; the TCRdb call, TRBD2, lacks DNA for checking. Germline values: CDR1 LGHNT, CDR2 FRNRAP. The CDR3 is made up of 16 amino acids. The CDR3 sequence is CASGVGGGLADYEQYF.

The CDR3 loop is CASSQVPAGGNEQFF. The chain couples TRBV3-1 to TRBJ2-1; without DNA, the TCRdb call of TRBD2 cannot be checked. The CDR3 is 15 amino acids. Looked up from germline, CDR1 is LGHDT and CDR2 is YNNKEL (reference sequence).

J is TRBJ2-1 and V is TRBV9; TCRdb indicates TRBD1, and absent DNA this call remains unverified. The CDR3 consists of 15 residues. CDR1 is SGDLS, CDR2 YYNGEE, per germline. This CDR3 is CASSASGTGSNEQFF.

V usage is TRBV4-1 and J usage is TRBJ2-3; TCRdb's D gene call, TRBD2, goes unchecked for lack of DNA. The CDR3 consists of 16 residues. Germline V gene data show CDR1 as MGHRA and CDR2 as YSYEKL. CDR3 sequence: CASSQESGGGADTQYF.

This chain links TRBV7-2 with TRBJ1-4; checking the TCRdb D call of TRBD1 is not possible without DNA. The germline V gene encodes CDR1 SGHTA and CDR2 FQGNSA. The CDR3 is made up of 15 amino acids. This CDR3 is CASSRGGSTNEKLFF. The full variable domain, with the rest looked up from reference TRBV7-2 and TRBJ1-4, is GAGVSQSPSNKVTEKGKDVELRCDPISGHTALYWYRQSLGQGLEFLIYFQGNSAPDKSGLPSDRFSAERTGGSVSTLTIQRTQQEDSAVYLCASSRGGSTNEKLFFGSGTQLSVL.

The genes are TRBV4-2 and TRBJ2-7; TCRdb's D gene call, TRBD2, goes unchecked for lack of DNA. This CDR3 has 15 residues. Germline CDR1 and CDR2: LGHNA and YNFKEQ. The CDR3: CASSQDGLAGTEQYF.

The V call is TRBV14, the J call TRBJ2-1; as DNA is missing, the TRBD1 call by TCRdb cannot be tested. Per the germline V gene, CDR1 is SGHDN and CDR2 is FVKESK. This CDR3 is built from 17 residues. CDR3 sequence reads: CASSDRGAVFLYNEQFF. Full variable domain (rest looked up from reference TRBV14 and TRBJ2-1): EAGVTQFPSHSVIEKGQTVTLRCDPISGHDNLYWYRRVMGKEIKFLLHFVKESKQDESGMPNNRFLAERTGGTYSTLKVQPAELEDSGVYFCASSDRGAVFLYNEQFFGPGTRLTVL.

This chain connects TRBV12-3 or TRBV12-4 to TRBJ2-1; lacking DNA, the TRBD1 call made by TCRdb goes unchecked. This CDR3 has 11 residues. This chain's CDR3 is CASSLGTEQFF.

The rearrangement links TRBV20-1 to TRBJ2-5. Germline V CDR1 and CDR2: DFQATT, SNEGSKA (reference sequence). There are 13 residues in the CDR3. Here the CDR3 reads CSASRHDQETQYF.

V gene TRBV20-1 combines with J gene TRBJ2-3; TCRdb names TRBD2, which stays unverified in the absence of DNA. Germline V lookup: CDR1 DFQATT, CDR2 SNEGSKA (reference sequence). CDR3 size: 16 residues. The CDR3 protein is CSARPLLAGGTDTQYF.

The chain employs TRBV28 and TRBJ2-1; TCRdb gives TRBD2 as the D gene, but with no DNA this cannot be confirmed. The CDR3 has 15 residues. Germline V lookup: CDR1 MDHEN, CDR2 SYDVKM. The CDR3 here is CASSLGTSGSNEQFF. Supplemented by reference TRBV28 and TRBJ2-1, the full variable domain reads DVKVTQSSRYLVKRTGEKVFLECVQDMDHENMFWYRQDPGLGLRLIYFSYDVKMKEKGDIPEGYSVSREKKERFSLILESASTNQTSMYLCASSLGTSGSNEQFFGPGTRLTVL.

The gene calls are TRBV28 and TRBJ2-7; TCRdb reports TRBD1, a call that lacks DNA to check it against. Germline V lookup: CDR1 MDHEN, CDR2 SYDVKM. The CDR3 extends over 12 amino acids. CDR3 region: CASSSTGFEQYF.

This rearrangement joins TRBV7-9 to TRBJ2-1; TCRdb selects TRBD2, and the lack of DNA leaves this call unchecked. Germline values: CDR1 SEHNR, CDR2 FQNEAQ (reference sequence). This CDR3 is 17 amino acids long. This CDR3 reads CASSSLGLAEAYNEQFF.

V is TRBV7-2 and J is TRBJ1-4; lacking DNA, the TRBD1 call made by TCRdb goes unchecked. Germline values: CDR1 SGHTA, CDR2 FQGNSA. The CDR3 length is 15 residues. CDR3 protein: CASSLVDRVGEKLFF.

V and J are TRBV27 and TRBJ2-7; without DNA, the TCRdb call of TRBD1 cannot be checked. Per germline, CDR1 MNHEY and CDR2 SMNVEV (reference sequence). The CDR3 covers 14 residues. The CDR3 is CASKWDSDAYEQYF.

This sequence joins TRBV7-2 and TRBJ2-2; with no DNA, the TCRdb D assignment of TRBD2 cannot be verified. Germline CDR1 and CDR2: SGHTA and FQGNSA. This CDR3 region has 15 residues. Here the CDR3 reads CASSLSWWGDGELFF.

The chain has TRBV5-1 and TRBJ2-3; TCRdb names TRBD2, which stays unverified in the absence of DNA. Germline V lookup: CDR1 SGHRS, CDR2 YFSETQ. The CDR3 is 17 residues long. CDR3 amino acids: CASSHVTSGEGADTQYF.

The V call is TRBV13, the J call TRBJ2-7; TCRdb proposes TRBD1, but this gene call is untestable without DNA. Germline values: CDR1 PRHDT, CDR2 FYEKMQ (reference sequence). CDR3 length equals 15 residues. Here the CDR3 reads CASSFPGGGVYEQYF.

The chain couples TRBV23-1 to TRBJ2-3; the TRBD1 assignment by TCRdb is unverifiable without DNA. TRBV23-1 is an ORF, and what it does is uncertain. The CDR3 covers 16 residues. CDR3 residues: CASSQHRGYSTDTQYF.

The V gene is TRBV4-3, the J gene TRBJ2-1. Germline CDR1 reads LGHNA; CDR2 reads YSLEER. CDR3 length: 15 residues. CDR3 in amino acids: CASSQSGSSYNEQFF.

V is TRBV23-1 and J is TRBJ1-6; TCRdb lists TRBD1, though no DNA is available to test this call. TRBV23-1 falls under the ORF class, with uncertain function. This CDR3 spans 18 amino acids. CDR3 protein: CASSQIKFGGGPLSPLHF.

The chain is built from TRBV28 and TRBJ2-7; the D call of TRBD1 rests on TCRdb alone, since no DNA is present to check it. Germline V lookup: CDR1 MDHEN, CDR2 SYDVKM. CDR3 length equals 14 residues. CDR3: CASGAVAGFYEQYF.